These 7 T cell receptor beta chains came from one sample sequenced in a study of beta chain features in type 1 diabetes. These TCRs are of unknown antigen specificity. Study results and caveats: Among all four CD4+ subsets, Type 1 diabetes patients had TCRB CDR3s that were moderately but significantly shorter.

As every portion of the isolated RNA was reverse transcribed, the sequencing read expressed TCRB transcripts. Method: immunoSEQ multiplex PCR; TCRdb's copy keeps in-frame clones and lacks some. The sample holds over 650,000 clones, over 13% seen once. What was sequenced was naive CD4+ T cells from blood. All receptors come from a man younger than 30 with type 1 diabetes.

This clone was counted only a few times. The rearrangement links TRBV7-9 to TRBJ1-1; weak D call: TRBD1 (5 bases). Germline V gene lookup returns CDR1 SEHNR and CDR2 FQNEAQ (reference sequence). Trimming took off 0 bases at V and 11 bases at J, with 16 bases between the two ends. The CDR3 has 14 amino acids. The CDR3 reads CASSLARLGGLAFF. In nucleotides, the CDR3 is TGTGCCAGCAGCTTAGCGAGACTTGGGGGATTGGCTTTCTTT.

This clone was picked up a small number of times. The rearrangement joins TRBV28 to TRBJ2-7; a possible D gene is TRBD2 (7 bases). The CDR3 spans 13 residues. Trimming shortened V by 5 bases and J by 0 bases, and 8 bases separated the two germline ends. Germline V gene lookup returns CDR1 MDHEN and CDR2 SYDVKM. CDR3 in DNA: TGTGCCAGCAGTAGGGGGGGCTCCTACGAGCAGTACTTC. Translation: CASSRGGSYEQYF.

This chain connects TRBV28 to TRBJ1-5, with a possible D match to TRBD1 (5 bases). From germline, CDR1 is MDHEN and CDR2 SYDVKM. This CDR3 has 12 amino acids. V was clipped by 6 bases and J by 6 bases, with 9 bases between them. CDR3 in DNA: TGTGCCAGCAGAGGACATCTTCAGCCCCAGCATTTT. Its protein product is CASRGHLQPQHF.

This clone was seen a handful of times. This sequence joins TRBV29-1 and TRBJ2-7; possibly TRBD1 for D (6 bases). The germline V gene has CDR1 SQVTM and CDR2 ANQGSEA. This CDR3 region has 12 residues. Trimming took 4 bases from V and 3 from J, leaving 10 bases between them. The CDR3 here is CSVGGQSYEQYF. In DNA form, the CDR3 reads TGCAGCGTTGGGGGACAAAGCTACGAGCAGTACTTC.

This sequence joins TRBV5-4 and TRBJ1-4; D is possibly TRBD1 (6 bases). V was shortened by 0 bases and J by 7 bases, with 10 bases between the two germline ends. Germline assignment: CDR1 SGHNT and CDR2 YYREEE (reference sequence). This CDR3 has 14 residues. DNA of the CDR3: TGTGCCAGCAGCTTGGATTTAGGGGGTGAAAAACTGTTTTTT. Translating it yields CASSLDLGGEKLFF.

This sequence joins TRBV10-3 and TRBJ2-5; maybe TRBD2 (6 bases). V shed 11 bases and J shed 5 bases, with 18 bases lying between them. CDR1 is ENHRY and CDR2 is SYGVKD in the germline V gene. CDR3 size: 13 residues. The CDR3 DNA sequence: TGTGCCGCGAGAGTCGGGGGTGCGGAGACCCAGTACTTC. Protein: CAARVGGAETQYF.

The chain combines TRBV28 with TRBJ1-6; D remains unclear. The germline CDR1 and CDR2 sequences are MDHEN and SYDVKM. The CDR3 is made up of 15 amino acids. The germline V and J ends were trimmed by 6 bases and 7 bases, with 16 bases remaining between them. The CDR3 loop is CASSPQEGRNSPLHF. The DNA for the CDR3 is TGTGCCAGCAGCCCCCAGGAAGGGAGGAATTCACCCCTCCACTTT.